This T cell receptor beta chain originates from a study of shared clonotypes between healthy human individuals. Profiled with immunoSEQ multiplex PCR; TCRdb holds only in-frame clones, not every one. The sample lists about a million clones, approximately 75% seen once, with almost 0.9% in the top ten. This CDR3 region has 11 residues. Deletions cut 3 bases from V and 7 bases from J, with 9 bases between. Germline V gene sequence: CDR1 DFQATT, CDR2 SNEGSKA (reference sequence). This clone turned up a few times. Other DNA sequences in this specimen translate into the identical CDR3. Sequencing input: memory CD4+ T cells from PBMCs. Subset: CD45RA-negative fraction. The gene calls are TRBV20-1 and TRBJ1-1, with no clear D. The receptor's source is a man aged 18 to 30 in good health. Some clones in this sample may be carry-over from other donors' samples. The CDR3 DNA reads as TGCAGTGCTAGGGGAACGGGTGAAGCTTTCTTT. Translation gives CSARGTGEAFF.